This T cell receptor beta chain was observed in a study of T cell responses to AZD1222 COVID-19 vaccine. This clone was counted only a few times. Generated by immunoSEQ multiplex PCR, the TCRdb table keeps only in-frame clones and is missing some. Found here are 100,000 to 150,000 clones, 92% of them singletons; the top ten hold approximately 1.1%. This CDR3 has 16 residues. With V trimmed by 4 bases and J by 5 bases, 8 bases remained unmatched. Germline lookup yields CDR1 LNHDA and CDR2 SQIVND (reference sequence). The specimen comprised peripheral blood, sampled on day 0 of AZD1222 vaccination. This rearrangement joins TRBV19 to TRBJ1-5; 10 bases line up with TRBD1. The clonotype comes from an adult in good health. In DNA form, the CDR3 reads TGTGCCAGTAGTAGGGGGGACAGGGGACCACATCAGCCCCAGCATTTT. This codes for CASSRGDRGPHQPQHF.